These 5 T cell receptor beta chains originate from one sample sequenced in a study of T cell responses to AZD1222 COVID-19 vaccine. Sequencing used immunoSEQ multiplex PCR; TCRdb keeps in-frame clones, though not all of them. The sample has 140,000 to 150,000 clones; 82% are singletons. The specimen was peripheral blood, collected on day 0 of MenACWY control vaccination. The origin of the receptors is an adult in good health.

This chain connects TRBV6-7 to TRBJ2-7; TRBD1 matches 7 bases. TRBV6-7 is reported as an ORF; its role is uncertain. The CDR3 covers 16 residues. V lost 2 bases and J lost 9; bases outside the gene matches: 16. The CDR3 sequence: CASSYTGQAKAVWQYV. The CDR3 DNA follows: TGTGCCAGCAGTTACACCGGACAGGCCAAAGCGGTATGGCAGTACGTC.

This clone was seen just once. This chain uses TRBV11-2 with TRBJ2-3; 13 bases are a match to TRBD2. V lost 1 base and J lost 4; bases outside the gene matches: 5. The CDR3 contains 17 residues. Germline assignment: CDR1 SGHAT and CDR2 FQNNGV. The CDR3 DNA is TGTGCCAGCAGCTTAGTTACTAGCGGGGGGGCTTCAGATACGCAGTATTTT. This encodes CASSLVTSGGASDTQYF.

The rearrangement joins TRBV14 to TRBJ1-1; D possibly corresponds to TRBD1 (6 bases). Trimming removed 1 base at V and 0 bases at J, with 9 bases between. Germline lookup yields CDR1 SGHDN and CDR2 FVKESK. This CDR3 has 15 amino acids. The CDR3 DNA is TGTGCCAGCAGCCAAGGGGGGGCTTTGAACACTGAAGCTTTCTTT. This gives the protein CASSQGGALNTEAFF.

The chain has TRBV12-1 and TRBJ2-7; TRBD2, the D gene given by the table, was not confirmed from the DNA. TRBV12-1 is reported as a pseudogene. The CDR3 covers 10 residues. The CDR3 sequence is CASSAYEQYF. Written as DNA, the CDR3 is TGTGCCAGCAGCGCGTACGAGCAGTACTTC.

This chain connects TRBV24-1 to TRBJ2-7; D gene unclear. Germline V lookup: CDR1 KGHDR, CDR2 SFDVKD. Trimming pared 4 bases from V and 4 bases from J, leaving 16 bases between. The length of the CDR3 is 15 residues. CDR3 in amino acids: CATSERRQRRYEQYV. As DNA, the CDR3 is TGTGCCACCAGTGAAAGGAGACAACGGCGTTACGAGCAGTACGTC.